The 10 T cell receptor beta chains presented below share a single source sample, sequenced in a study of T cells after yellow fever vaccination. TCRdb fed the 5' RACE reads into MiXCR, producing one record per CDR3 protein. The sample includes a few hundred thousand distinct CDR3 sequences, 15% to 20% of them seen just once. Sample: PBMCs, taken 15 days after the yellow fever booster vaccination. Every receptor here comes from a man aged 30 to 39 who received the YFV17D yellow fever vaccine.

This clonotype came up a few times. V is TRBV2 and J is TRBJ2-3; 7 nucleotides align to TRBD1. Per germline, CDR1 SNHLY and CDR2 FYNNEI. Trimming at V came to 10 bases and at J to 0 bases, leaving 7 bases not matched to a gene. The CDR3 is made up of 14 amino acids. CDR3 amino acids: CANRQGQSTDTQYF. The DNA of the CDR3 is TGTGCCAACCGACAGGGACAAAGCACAGATACGCAGTATTTT.

This clonotype was seen a handful of times. This chain's CDR3 is CSALRFGGVNTDTQYF. Written as DNA, the CDR3 is TGCAGTGCTTTGCGGTTTGGAGGGGTTAACACAGATACGCAGTATTTT. J is TRBJ2-3 and V is TRBV20-1; D perhaps matches TRBD2 (6 bases). This CDR3 spans 16 amino acids. The germline V gene has CDR1 DFQATT and CDR2 SNEGSKA (reference sequence). V lost 5 bases and J lost 2, with 20 bases in between.

This clonotype has more than one count but fewer than ten. The chain is built from TRBV4-3 and TRBJ2-1, with a weak D call TRBD2 (5 bases). Per germline, CDR1 LGHNA and CDR2 YSLEER. This CDR3 comprises 15 residues. V lost 0 bases, J lost 3 bases, and 9 bases lay in between. The CDR3 here is CASSQERLLYNEQFF. The CDR3 bases are TGCGCCAGCAGCCAAGAGAGACTACTCTACAATGAGCAGTTCTTC.

The rearrangement joins TRBV20-1 to TRBJ2-5; possibly TRBD2 for D (5 bases). The CDR3 loop spans 16 amino acids. Trimming cost V 0 bases and J 1 base, with 15 bases left between them. CDR1 and CDR2 (germline): DFQATT, SNEGSKA (reference sequence). CDR3 DNA sequence: TGCAGTGCTAGAGATCTTGGAGGCTTCCCCCAAGAGACCCAGTACTTC. This gives the protein CSARDLGGFPQETQYF.

This chain links TRBV12-3 or TRBV12-4 with TRBJ2-2; D is perhaps TRBD2 (6 bases). The CDR3 runs to 15 residues. V shed 2 bases and J shed 4 bases, with 11 bases lying between them. The CDR3 DNA sequence: TGTGCCAGCAGTTTACCGGGGGTAGGCACCGGGGAGCTGTTTTTT. As protein: CASSLPGVGTGELFF.

The J gene is TRBJ2-1, the V gene TRBV9, with D possibly TRBD2 on 6 matching bases. The germline V gene has CDR1 SGDLS and CDR2 YYNGEE. The CDR3 consists of 14 residues. Trimming pared 4 bases from V and 6 bases from J, leaving 14 bases between. CDR3 loop: CASSPGSYVNEQFF. DNA of the CDR3: TGTGCCAGCAGCCCCGGGAGCTACGTCAATGAGCAGTTCTTC. Using reference TRBV9 and TRBJ2-1 for the parts outside the CDR3, the full variable domain is DSGVTQTPKHLITATGQRVTLRCSPRSGDLSVYWYQQSLDQGLQFLIQYYNGEERAKGNILERFSAQQFPDLHSELNLSSLELGDSALYFCASSPGSYVNEQFFGPGTRLTVL.

This clonotype was detected only a few times. The chain is built from TRBV5-3 and TRBJ2-2; D possibly corresponds to TRBD1 (5 bases). TRBV5-3 is labeled an ORF, and its function is uncertain. CDR3 length: 15 amino acids. Trimming cost V 2 bases and J 2 bases, with 10 bases left between them. The CDR3 coding sequence is TGTGCCAGAAGCTTTCACGACAGTAACACCGGGGAGCTGTTTTTT. Amino acid sequence: CARSFHDSNTGELFF.

The genes are TRBV7-8 and TRBJ2-3; either TRBD1 or TRBD2 may fit D (5 bases each). Germline loops: CDR1 SGHVS, CDR2 FQNEAQ. The ends were cut back, 5 bases at V and 4 bases at J, with 19 bases in the middle. CDR3 length: 16 amino acids. The CDR3 reads CASSPLLGTRADTQYF. For the CDR3, the DNA is TGTGCCAGCAGCCCCCTTCTCGGGACCAGGGCAGATACGCAGTATTTT.

The rearrangement joins TRBV10-3 to TRBJ2-7, with D possibly being TRBD1 or TRBD2 (5 bases each). Germline CDR1 and CDR2: ENHRY and SYGVKD. V lost 11 bases and J 4 bases, leaving 15 bases between the germline ends. The CDR3 totals 12 residues. The CDR3, as DNA: TGTGCCGCCAGGGACGGCTTATACGAGCAGTACTTC. It specifies CAARDGLYEQYF.

The V gene is TRBV5-8, the J gene TRBJ2-3, with TRBD2 matching over 12 bases. The V gene end was trimmed by 0 bases and the J gene end by 6 bases; junction bases not matched to a gene: 5. Germline CDR1 is SGHTS and CDR2 is YDEGEE. The CDR3 extends over 16 amino acids. As DNA, the CDR3 is TGTGCCAGCAGCTTGGGGACTAGCGGGACCATTGATACGCAGTATTTT. This translates into CASSLGTSGTIDTQYF.